One and the same sample provided the 9 T cell receptor beta chains below, sequenced in a study of T cells in narcolepsy. Sequenced by immunoSEQ multiplex PCR; TCRdb stores in-frame clones only, minus some. This sample yields 20,000 to 25,000 clones, of which 84% are seen a single time; about 1.3% belongs to the top ten. Sequenced: CD45RA- memory CD4+ T cells from PBMCs. These receptors were collected from a human donor with narcolepsy.

This clone has a handful of counts. The chain recombines TRBV14 with TRBJ1-2; D is unresolved. Germline CDR1 reads SGHDN; CDR2 reads FVKESK. Trimming cost V 4 bases and J 7 bases, with 16 bases left between them. The CDR3 contains 14 residues. The CDR3 region is CASSPLGITGGYTF. The CDR3 coding sequence is TGTGCCAGCAGCCCTCTGGGGATCACTGGTGGCTACACCTTC.

The chain employs TRBV25-1 and TRBJ2-1, with 12 positions matching TRBD2. Germline CDR1 reads MGHDK; CDR2 reads SYGVNS. The V gene end was trimmed by 1 base and the J gene end by 9 bases; junction bases not matched to a gene: 13. The CDR3 consists of 18 residues. CDR3 DNA: TGTGCCAGCAGTGAATCACTAGCGGGAGGTCCTGTTGTCGGTGAGCAGTTCTTC. It specifies CASSESLAGGPVVGEQFF.

The V call is TRBV9, the J call TRBJ1-5; a possible D gene is TRBD1 (5 bases). With 3 bases removed from V and 6 bases from J, the gap between germline ends came to 10 bases. The CDR3 has 13 residues. Germline CDR1 reads SGDLS; CDR2 reads YYNGEE. CDR3: CASSAGTFQPQHF. For the CDR3, the DNA is TGTGCCAGCAGCGCGGGGACCTTTCAGCCCCAGCATTTT. Full variable domain (remainder filled in from reference TRBV9 and TRBJ1-5): DSGVTQTPKHLITATGQRVTLRCSPRSGDLSVYWYQQSLDQGLQFLIQYYNGEERAKGNILERFSAQQFPDLHSELNLSSLELGDSALYFCASSAGTFQPQHFGDGTRLSIL.

The chain joins TRBV28 to TRBJ2-7, with D unresolved. In germline, CDR1 is MDHEN, CDR2 SYDVKM. The CDR3 has 11 amino acids. V lost 6 bases, J lost 7 bases, and 10 bases lay in between. The CDR3 region is CASSLRREQYF. CDR3 DNA: TGTGCCAGCAGCCTTAGGCGGGAGCAGTACTTC.

The V call is TRBV6-1, the J call TRBJ1-1; D is perhaps TRBD1 (5 bases). V lost 1 base to trimming and J lost 4 bases, with 10 bases between them. CDR3 length equals 14 residues. Germline V lookup: CDR1 MNHNS, CDR2 SASEGT. The CDR3 DNA is TGTGCCAGCAGTGAAGTTGGGGGAGGCACTGAAGCTTTCTTT. Protein product: CASSEVGGGTEAFF.

The chain uses TRBV10-1 and TRBJ1-6; D may be TRBD1 (5 bases). Germline V CDR1 and CDR2: WNHNN, SYGVQD (reference sequence). The CDR3 has 14 residues. With 6 bases removed from V and 11 bases from J, the gap between germline ends came to 17 bases. CDR3 sequence: CASSEGLVTAPLHF. Here the CDR3 DNA reads TGCGCCAGCAGCGAGGGGTTGGTGACCGCACCCCTCCACTTT.

This clone is a singleton in its sample. The CDR3 loop is CAGKQGCTEAFF. CDR3 in DNA: TGTGCCGGAAAACAGGGTTGCACTGAAGCTTTCTTT. V usage is TRBV19 and J usage is TRBJ1-1, with D possibly TRBD1 on 6 matching bases. Germline CDR1 and CDR2: LNHDA and SQIVND (reference sequence). Trimming cost V 11 bases and J 4 bases, with 14 bases left between them. The CDR3 spans 12 residues.

The V call is TRBV13, the J call TRBJ2-1; no clear D gene. CDR1 is PRHDT and CDR2 is FYEKMQ in the germline V gene (reference sequence). The CDR3 length is 12 residues. The V end lost 2 bases, the J end lost 7 bases, and 6 bases lay between the germline ends. The CDR3 sequence is CASSLIGNEQFF. DNA for the CDR3: TGTGCCAGCAGCTTAATAGGGAATGAGCAGTTCTTC.

The V gene is TRBV4-1, the J gene TRBJ2-2; 7 bases map to TRBD1. Germline V gene sequence: CDR1 MGHRA, CDR2 YSYEKL. The V and J ends lost 4 bases and 7 bases, in that order; junction bases with no gene match: 15. The CDR3 consists of 17 residues. CDR3 in amino acids: CASSPTETGTPYGELFF. CDR3 DNA sequence: TGCGCCAGCAGCCCGACAGAGACAGGGACCCCGTACGGGGAGCTGTTTTTT.